The 21 T cell receptor beta chains presented below share a single source sample, sequenced in a study of blood T cell repertoires in COVID-19 (dated by TCRdb to the early 2020s). The library was obtained by the immunoSEQ multiplex PCR assay. TCRdb mirrors the immuneACCESS table, restricted to in-frame sequences. Some clones are absent from its copies; in checked studies, under half trace to an unresolved V gene, and the reason for the others is unknown. The sample records 250,000 or so clones, 85% to 90% of which are singletons. Over 1.2% of the sample lies in the top ten. Sequencing was carried out using peripheral blood. The receptor source for this set is a man at least 80 years old with acute or convalescent COVID-19.

The chain couples TRBV6-2 or TRBV6-3 to TRBJ1-2; TRBD1 agrees at 7 bases. The CDR3 consists of 13 residues. CDR1 and CDR2 from the germline V gene are MNHEY and SVGEGT. Trimming removed 6 bases from V and 5 bases from J; junction bases left unmatched: 6. The CDR3 DNA is TGTGCCAGCAGCCCCGGGACAGAGTATGGCTACACCTTC. Its protein is CASSPGTEYGYTF.

The chain uses TRBV19 and TRBJ1-5; a weak D match, TRBD1 (6 bases). The V gene lost 4 bases and the J gene lost 2 bases, with 9 bases spanning the gap. CDR1 and CDR2 from the germline V gene are LNHDA and SQIVND (reference sequence). The CDR3 loop spans 14 amino acids. CDR3 sequence: CASSTQGGNQPQHF. The CDR3 DNA follows: TGTGCCAGTAGTACACAGGGAGGCAATCAGCCCCAGCATTTT.

CDR3 nucleotide sequence: TGTGCCAGCAGCGTAGCGCCAGGGGGGCGTGATGGCTACACCTTC. It encodes CASSVAPGGRDGYTF. V is TRBV9 and J is TRBJ1-2; 7 nucleotides line up with TRBD1. Trimming removed 0 bases from V and 6 bases from J; junction bases left unmatched: 8. The CDR3 loop spans 15 amino acids. Germline loops: CDR1 SGDLS, CDR2 YYNGEE.

The CDR3 DNA is TGTGCCATCAGTTCTGGGGCCGGGACTAGAACCTACGAGCAGTACTTC. This sequence encodes CAISSGAGTRTYEQYF. This sequence joins TRBV10-3 and TRBJ2-7; 8 nucleotides match TRBD2. Germline V gene lookup returns CDR1 ENHRY and CDR2 SYGVKD. J lost 2 bases, V lost 5 bases, and 11 bases had no gene match. The CDR3 runs 16 residues.

The chain uses TRBV6-5 and TRBJ1-5; 7 bases match TRBD1. This CDR3 has 13 amino acids. The ends lost 7 bases at V and 7 bases at J; junction bases unmatched: 7. Germline V gives CDR1 MNHEY, CDR2 SVGAGI. The CDR3 loop reads CASTNPGGQPQHF. For the CDR3, the DNA is TGTGCCAGCACCAATCCAGGGGGGCAGCCCCAGCATTTT.

V is TRBV5-6 and J is TRBJ1-3; no definite D call. In germline, CDR1 is SGHDT, CDR2 YYEEEE. Trimming stripped 3 bases from V and 4 bases from J, with 23 bases between. The CDR3 consists of 18 residues. The CDR3 spells CASSSMPHLPVSGNTIYF. CDR3 nucleotide sequence: TGTGCCAGCAGCTCGATGCCCCACCTGCCGGTCTCAGGAAACACCATATATTTT. Complete variable domain (other parts from reference TRBV5-6 and TRBJ1-3): DAGVTQSPTHLIKTRGQQVTLRCSPKSGHDTVSWYQQALGQGPQFIFQYYEEEERQRGNFPDRFSGHQFPNYSSELNVNALLLGDSALYLCASSSMPHLPVSGNTIYFGEGSWLTVV.

The chain has TRBV6-1 and TRBJ1-2, with TRBD1 identical over 12 bases. V dropped 10 bases and J dropped 6; count of bases not matched to a gene: 12. The germline V gene encodes CDR1 MNHNS and CDR2 SASEGT. This CDR3 region has 15 residues. Written as DNA, the CDR3 is TGTGCCACACAGCCCTCCGGGACAGGGGGCCATGGCTACACCTTC. Its protein is CATQPSGTGGHGYTF.

The CDR3 DNA is TGTGCCAGCAGCTTCCGCGGGAGTTACACAGATACGCAGTATTTT. This translates into CASSFRGSYTDTQYF. This chain links TRBV7-9 with TRBJ2-3; 7 bases fit TRBD2. The junction had 5 bases not matched to a gene; V was cut back by 3 bases and J by 2 bases. Germline CDR1 reads SEHNR; CDR2 reads FQNEAQ (reference sequence). CDR3 size: 15 residues.

V usage is TRBV27 and J usage is TRBJ1-3; D not resolved. Between the trimmed V and J ends, which lost 3 bases and 0 bases, there was a span of 3 bases. Per germline, CDR1 MNHEY and CDR2 SMNVEV (reference sequence). The CDR3 loop spans 13 amino acids. CDR3 DNA sequence: TGTGCCAGCAGTTTTAGCTCTGGAAACACCATATATTTT. This translates into CASSFSSGNTIYF.

The CDR3: CASRVDTRGYTF. The CDR3 DNA reads as TGTGCCAGCAGGGTAGACACCCGGGGCTACACCTTC. J is TRBJ1-2 and V is TRBV28; the D is unclear. The length of the CDR3 is 12 residues. CDR1 is MDHEN and CDR2 is SYDVKM in the germline V gene. Trimming removed 6 bases at V and 8 bases at J, with 13 bases between.

This clone was found once. This sequence joins TRBV7-2 and TRBJ1-6; 8 bases are a match to TRBD1. The CDR3 is 16 amino acids. Trimming cost V 5 bases and J 7 bases; bases outside gene matches: 10. Germline-derived CDR1 and CDR2 are SGHTA and FQGNSA. The CDR3 DNA reads TGTGCCAGCAGCCCCTCCGGACAGGGATCGAATTCACCCCTCCACTTT. It encodes CASSPSGQGSNSPLHF.

This chain links TRBV3-1 (or the pseudogene TRBV3-2) with TRBJ1-5, with a weak D call TRBD1 (5 bases). CDR3 length: 13 residues. V lost 8 bases to trimming and J lost 2 bases, with 10 bases between them. Germline V lookup: CDR1 LGHDT, CDR2 YNNKEL (reference sequence). The CDR3 sequence: CASGGVGNQPQHF. The CDR3 nucleotides read TGTGCCAGCGGGGGGGTAGGCAATCAGCCCCAGCATTTT.

The chain employs TRBV25-1 and TRBJ2-1, with 8 bases that match TRBD2. V dropped 8 bases and J dropped 8; count of bases not matched to a gene: 23. CDR1 and CDR2 from the germline V gene are MGHDK and SYGVNS. CDR3 length: 18 amino acids. DNA of the CDR3: TGTGCCAGCTTTAACCCCTACCCGGGACTAGAGGTGGTAGATGAGCAGTTCTTC. It codes for CASFNPYPGLEVVDEQFF.

The J gene is TRBJ1-4, the V gene TRBV5-8; 8 nucleotides match TRBD1. Germline lookup yields CDR1 SGHTS and CDR2 YDEGEE. This CDR3 spans 15 amino acids. V lost 4 bases to trimming and J lost 10 bases; unmatched junction nucleotides: 12. The CDR3 spells CASSKSGTGFGKLFF. CDR3 coding DNA: TGTGCCAGCAGCAAATCCGGGACAGGTTTCGGAAAACTGTTTTTT.

As DNA, the CDR3 is TGTGCCAGTAGTCCCGGACTAGCGGGAGGGAACGAGCAGTACTTC. This encodes CASSPGLAGGNEQYF. V usage is TRBV19 and J usage is TRBJ2-7; 15 bases line up with TRBD2. The CDR3 sequence is 15 residues long. The V and J ends lost 5 bases and 5 bases, in that order; junction bases with no gene match: 4. Germline loops: CDR1 LNHDA, CDR2 SQIVND (reference sequence).

The J gene is TRBJ1-4, the V gene TRBV5-5; weak D call: TRBD1 (6 bases). Germline V gene lookup returns CDR1 SGHKS and CDR2 YYEKEE (reference sequence). Trimming took off 3 bases at V and 6 bases at J, with 18 bases between the two ends. CDR3 length equals 16 residues. CDR3 protein: CASSWTGGGLDEKLFF. CDR3 nucleotides: TGTGCCAGCAGCTGGACGGGAGGGGGATTGGATGAAAAACTGTTTTTT.

CDR3 amino acids: CASRAGGASYNSPLHF. CDR3 in DNA: TGTGCCAGCAGGGCAGGGGGCGCCTCCTATAATTCACCCCTCCACTTT. The rearrangement joins TRBV5-6 to TRBJ1-6, with TRBD1 matching 8 bases. Germline V lookup: CDR1 SGHDT, CDR2 YYEEEE. Germline trimming cut 5 bases from V and 0 bases from J; bases unmatched to any gene: 4. The CDR3 is 16 amino acids.

J is TRBJ2-2 and V is TRBV7-8, with 7 bases lining up with TRBD1. Germline V gives CDR1 SGHVS, CDR2 FQNEAQ. J lost 1 base, V lost 3 bases, and 8 bases had no gene match. There are 17 residues in the CDR3. The chain's CDR3 is CASSFRTGVQNTGELFF. The CDR3 bases are TGTGCCAGCAGCTTTCGAACAGGGGTCCAGAACACCGGGGAGCTGTTTTTT.

In this sample, this clone turned up a few times. The CDR3 DNA sequence: TGTGCCAGCAGCTCCGACAGGGGAAGTTGGGGAACAACTAATGAAAAACTGTTTTTT. Translating it yields CASSSDRGSWGTTNEKLFF. The chain carries TRBV5-5 and TRBJ1-4; 8 bases are shared with TRBD1. With V trimmed by 3 bases and J by 0 bases, 13 bases remained unmatched. The CDR3 runs 19 residues. Germline loops: CDR1 SGHKS, CDR2 YYEKEE (reference sequence). The full variable domain, in which reference TRBV5-5 and TRBJ1-4 provide the parts outside the CDR3, is DAGVTQSPTHLIKTRGQQVTLRCSPISGHKSVSWYQQVLGQGPQFIFQYYEKEERGRGNFPDRFSARQFPNYSSELNVNALLLGDSALYLCASSSDRGSWGTTNEKLFFGSGTQLSVL.

The chain links TRBV7-9 to TRBJ1-5; D call uncertain. Trimming left V 5 bases short and J 7 bases short, with 12 bases between. Germline V gene lookup returns CDR1 SEHNR and CDR2 FQNEAQ (reference sequence). This CDR3 is 13 amino acids long. DNA for the CDR3: TGTGCCAGCAGCCAGAATTACGGGCAGCCCCAGCATTTT. It codes for CASSQNYGQPQHF.

V is TRBV7-9 and J is TRBJ2-7; 8 bases fit TRBD1. Germline trimming cut 5 bases from V and 5 bases from J; bases unmatched to any gene: 5. The length of the CDR3 is 13 residues. From germline, CDR1 is SEHNR and CDR2 FQNEAQ (reference sequence). This CDR3 reads CASSDTDRDEQYF. The CDR3 bases are TGTGCCAGCAGCGATACGGACAGGGACGAGCAGTACTTC.